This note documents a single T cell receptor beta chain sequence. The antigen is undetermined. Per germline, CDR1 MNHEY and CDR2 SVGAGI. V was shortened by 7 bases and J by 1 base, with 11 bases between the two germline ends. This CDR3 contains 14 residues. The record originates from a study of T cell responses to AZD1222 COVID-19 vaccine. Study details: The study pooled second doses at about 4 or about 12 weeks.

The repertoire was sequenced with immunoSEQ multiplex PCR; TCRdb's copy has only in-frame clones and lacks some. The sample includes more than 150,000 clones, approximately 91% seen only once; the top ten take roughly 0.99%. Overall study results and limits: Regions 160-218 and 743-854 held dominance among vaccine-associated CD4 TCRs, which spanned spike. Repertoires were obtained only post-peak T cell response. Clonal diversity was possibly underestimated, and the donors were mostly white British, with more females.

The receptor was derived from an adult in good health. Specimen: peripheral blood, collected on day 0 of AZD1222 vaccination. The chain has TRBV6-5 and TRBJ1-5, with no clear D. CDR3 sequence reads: CASTPWGSNQPQHF. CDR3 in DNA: TGTGCCAGCACCCCATGGGGAAGCAATCAGCCCCAGCATTTT.